The entry below describes one TCR beta chain. The data derive from a study of OX40 agonist ivuxolimab in advanced cancers. Study in general: All patients had ivuxolimab intravenously every 2 weeks at 0.01 to 10 mg/kg.

Produced via immunoSEQ multiplex PCR; TCRdb's table is partial and in-frame only. The profile covers some 94,000 clones, with about 96% appearing a single time and 2% taken by the ten largest. Germline CDR1 is SSHAT and CDR2 is FNYEAQ (reference sequence). V gave up 5 bases and J gave up 0 bases, with 5 bases separating them. The CDR3 has 13 amino acids. The V call is TRBV7-7, the J call TRBJ1-3; no clear D gene. The sequences come from CD4+ or CD8+ T cells sorted from blood, collected in a trial of the OX40 agonist ivuxolimab. The sequence derives from an adult with an advanced solid tumor such as melanoma, head and neck, liver or kidney cancer. The DNA of the CDR3 is TGTGCCAGCAGCCTTGGCTCTGGAAACACCATATATTTT. Translated, it gives CASSLGSGNTIYF.